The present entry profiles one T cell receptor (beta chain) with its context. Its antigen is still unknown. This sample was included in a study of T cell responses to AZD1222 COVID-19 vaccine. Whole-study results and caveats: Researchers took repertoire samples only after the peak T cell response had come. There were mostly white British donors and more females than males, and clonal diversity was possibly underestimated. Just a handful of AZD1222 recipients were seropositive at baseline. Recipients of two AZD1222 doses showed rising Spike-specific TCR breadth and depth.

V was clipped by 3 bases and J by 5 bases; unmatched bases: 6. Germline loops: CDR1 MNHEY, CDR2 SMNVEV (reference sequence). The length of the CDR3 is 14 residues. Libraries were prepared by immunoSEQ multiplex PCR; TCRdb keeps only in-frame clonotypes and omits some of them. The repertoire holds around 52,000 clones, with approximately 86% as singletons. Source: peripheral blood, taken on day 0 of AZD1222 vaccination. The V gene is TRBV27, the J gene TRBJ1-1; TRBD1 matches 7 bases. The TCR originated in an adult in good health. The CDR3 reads CASSFQGEATEAFF. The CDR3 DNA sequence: TGTGCCAGCAGTTTTCAGGGGGAGGCAACTGAAGCTTTCTTT.